This entry describes one T cell receptor beta chain. Its specificity is unknown. This sample is part of a study of CD8+ T cells in alopecia areata. Study at large: Treated patients were dosed with oral tofacitinib, taking 5 to 10 mg twice daily. It was 6 to 18 months of tofacitinib, and then there were 6 months off drug.

Isolated RNA was reverse transcribed into cDNA used as the sequencing template. Clones were sequenced by immunoSEQ multiplex PCR, and TCRdb holds only the in-frame ones, with some missing. Among a few hundred thousand clones, around two fifths were seen once, and the ten largest hold roughly 0.5%. Treatment: oral pan-JAK inhibitor, 5-10 mg twice daily. Germline V gene sequence: CDR1 SGDLS, CDR2 YYNGEE. This CDR3 contains 14 residues. Germline trimming cut 3 bases from V and 3 bases from J; bases unmatched to any gene: 2. Whole-study findings and limits: While tofacitinib was given, many expanded lesional clones persisted in scalp and blood. Expanded CD8+ clones among the top 100, and scalp clonality, were significantly decreased by tofacitinib.

This specimen was CD4+ T cells sorted from blood, taken between weeks 30 and 35, from a patient treated with tofacitinib. This rearrangement joins TRBV9 to TRBJ1-1; 10 bases map to TRBD1. This clonotype originated in a human donor with alopecia areata. The chain's CDR3 is CASSATGGHTEAFF. CDR3 DNA sequence: TGTGCCAGCAGCGCGACAGGGGGCCACACTGAAGCTTTCTTT.